This T cell receptor beta chain is from a study of CD8+ T cells in alopecia areata (dated by TCRdb to the late 2010s). Turning to the overall study: Treated patients were enrolled in an open-label pilot trial of oral tofacitinib, 5 to 10 mg twice daily, for moderate-to-severe alopecia areata. The study used high-throughput TCRbeta sequencing to examine T cell clonal expansion in alopecia areata, in both the C3H/HeJ mouse model and human patients. immunoSEQ multiplex PCR using 35 Vbeta forward primers and 13 Jbeta reverse primers was used to amplify TCRbeta CDR3 regions. On the human side, TCRbeta sequencing was run on scalp tissue and on sorted CD4+ and CD8+ peripheral blood T cells from healthy controls and from alopecia areata patients with either patchy or totalis/universalis disease. RNA came from the PAXgene miRNA kit for fixed scalp, the miRNeasy kit for PBMCs, and the RNeasy kit for mouse skin. Patients on tofacitinib were biopsied at baseline and after 4 and 24 weeks of treatment, and several of the patients also had a later scalp biopsy. Patients stayed on tofacitinib for 6 to 18 months and then had 6 months of follow-up off drug so that delayed response and recurrence could be assessed. Scalp clonality was compared among normal scalp (n=4), patchy alopecia areata scalp (n=8), and alopecia totalis/universalis scalp (n=8). For the treated patients, the SALT score, which quantifies what percentage of scalp surface area is affected, served as the measure of disease severity. Findings and caveats that apply to the study as a whole: Tofacitinib significantly decreased scalp clonality and the number of expanded CD8+ clones among the top 100 scalp clones. Shared TCR sequences between patients were less evident than in mice, which may be partly attributable to HLA diversity in the patient population. Many expanded lesional clones were found to persist in scalp and blood during tofacitinib treatment, and relapse after treatment cessation may be partly explained by this persistence. Because the treated cohort was small and had just a single nonresponder, larger studies are needed to establish links between baseline CD8+ expansion and response. Higher clonality and more expanded CD8+ clones were observed in lesional scalp than in normal scalp, particularly in alopecia totalis/universalis, a finding suggestive of antigenic drive. Unlike mouse skin, which is dominated by gammadelta T cells, normal human skin has resident alphabeta T cells that are also sequenced, and this complicates analysis of the scalp TCR repertoire.

V trim: 3 bases; J trim: 4 bases; unmatched bases: 7. In the germline V gene, CDR1 corresponds to ENHRY and CDR2 to SYGVKD. Including the terminal cysteine and phenylalanine, the CDR3 comprises 15 residues. CDR3 DNA is the only sequence kept; it has 45 bases, read in frame from the first base. With regard to this clone: Which antigen it targets is not known. Base-call qualities are not available, and no considerably larger clone is one nucleotide away.

The time point label here, explained by the study, means: 20 to 30 weeks on oral tofacitinib. The sample's treatment or condition label is to be understood as: oral pan-JAK inhibitor, 5-10 mg twice daily. Lesional scalp punch biopsies and peripheral blood were collected from alopecia areata patients. PBMCs were separated by density centrifugation and stained for CD3, CD4 and CD8, after which CD4+ and CD8+ T cells were sorted on a FACSAria. Library generation was performed with the immunoSEQ multiplex PCR assay. For TCR sequencing, RNA was extracted from every sample and reverse transcribed into cDNA to serve as template. SuperScript III was used for first-strand cDNA synthesis, primed with a 2:1 mix of oligo-dT and random hexamers. A synthetic immune receptor repertoire was used to gauge amplification bias, and whatever bias remained was removed computationally. The source study handled its data this way. Raw reads were preprocessed to remove errors, and CDR3 was defined according to IMGT conventions as the region from the conserved cysteine to phenylalanine. Clonality was computed by normalizing Shannon entropy by log2 of the number of productive unique TCRs and subtracting the result from 1. Scalp TCRbeta sequences were cross-referenced with sorted blood CD4 and CD8 repertoires so that the CD4 or CD8 identity of scalp clones could be inferred. Held by TCRdb, this immuneACCESS table contains in-frame sequences only and omits some clones. Under half of the omission traces to an unresolved V gene where checked; the cause of the rest is unknown. The V and J calls and clone size were taken over from that table, and D and trimming were inferred from the DNA. The sample records approximately 210,000 clones, more than 50% of which are singletons. 0.85% to 1.3% of the sample goes to the ten largest clones.

The receptor chain draws on TRBV10-3 and TRBJ1-1, and TRBD1 matches 8 of the central bases. The sequence was collected from a human donor with alopecia areata. Sequencing was performed on CD4+ T cells sorted from blood, taken at week 24, from a patient treated with tofacitinib. Here the CDR3 is given as CAISDGQGAGTEAFF. Here is the DNA: TGTGCCATCAGTGATGGGCAGGGGGCTGGCACTGAAGCTTTCTTT.